Listed here are 31 T cell receptor beta chains from one sample, sequenced in a study of blood T cells in healthy people across ages. Primed by a sample-barcoded 5' primer and a J-beta primer mix, a second PCR proceeded for roughly 7 to 12 cycles. In TCRdb, the 5' RACE reads were re-called with MiXCR into one record per CDR3 protein. The sample consists of approximately 800,000 distinct CDR3 sequences, around 36% of them appearing once. Specimen: blood. These receptors came from a man aged 18 to 35 in good health.

The table lists this clonotype with a few counts. The chain couples TRBV12-3 or TRBV12-4 to TRBJ2-4, with 8 bases lining up with TRBD2. The trim removed 3 bases at V and 0 bases at J, leaving 22 bases unmatched. The CDR3 loop spans 22 amino acids. The CDR3 coding sequence is TGTGCCAGCAGTTTTGGGCGGCCGGGGGGGGGACCTTCGATACAAGCCAAAAACATTCAGTACTTC. The encoded protein is CASSFGRPGGGPSIQAKNIQYF.

This chain links TRBV7-2 with TRBJ1-5; D is unresolved. The germline CDR1 and CDR2 sequences are SGHTA and FQGNSA. V dropped 5 bases and J dropped 0 bases, with 11 bases sitting between them. This CDR3 comprises 15 residues. Here the CDR3 DNA reads TGTGCCAGCAGCCCGGGTGACTATAGCAATCAGCCCCAGCATTTT. As protein: CASSPGDYSNQPQHF.

This clonotype came up a few times. This chain uses TRBV6-2 or TRBV6-3 with TRBJ1-1; possibly TRBD1 for D (5 bases). The CDR3 runs 12 residues. The V and J ends lost 5 bases and 11 bases respectively, with 15 bases between them. Germline V lookup: CDR1 MNHEY, CDR2 SVGEGT. CDR3 DNA sequence: TGTGCCAGCAGTCGGACACCCTTCGGGGCTTTCTTT. Translated, it gives CASSRTPFGAFF.

The gene calls are TRBV5-5 and TRBJ1-5, with 11 bases identical to TRBD1. Germline lookup yields CDR1 SGHKS and CDR2 YYEKEE (reference sequence). The length of the CDR3 is 17 residues. With 4 bases clipped from V and 4 bases from J, the junction kept 10 bases outside the gene matches. CDR3 bases: TGTGCCAGCAGCCCAGGGACAGGGGGAGGAGGTAATCAGCCCCAGCATTTT. Protein product: CASSPGTGGGGNQPQHF.

This clonotype was seen more than once but under ten times. The rearrangement uses TRBV12-3 or TRBV12-4 and TRBJ1-6, with 8 positions matching TRBD1. This CDR3 region has 15 residues. With V trimmed by 6 bases and J by 6 bases, 7 bases remained unmatched. The chain's CDR3 is CASRERTGPNSPLHF. The CDR3 DNA reads as TGTGCCAGCAGGGAACGGACAGGGCCTAATTCACCCCTCCACTTT.

Worth noting for this clonotype: Given a much more abundant clone one base away, this may be a read error. The chain couples TRBV4-3 to TRBJ2-3; a weak D match, TRBD2 (5 bases). Germline V gene data show CDR1 as LGHNA and CDR2 as YSLEER. V dropped 3 bases and J dropped 2 bases, with 9 bases sitting between them. This CDR3 spans 14 amino acids. The CDR3, as DNA: TGCGCCAGCAGCCAGCGGAGGACCACAGATACGCAGTATTTT. The encoded protein is CASSQRRTTDTQYF.

This clonotype has a count of ten or more. V and J are TRBV7-2 and TRBJ1-2, with 9 positions matching TRBD1. V trimming: 5 bases; J trimming: 7 bases; junction bases outside the gene matches: 5. This CDR3 has 13 residues. The germline gives CDR1 SGHTA, CDR2 FQGNSA. The CDR3 loop reads CASSARQGGGYTF. Written as DNA, the CDR3 is TGTGCCAGCAGCGCGAGACAGGGGGGTGGCTACACCTTC.

This clonotype was seen a few times. The J gene is TRBJ1-5, the V gene TRBV28; 7 nucleotides align to TRBD1. The V and J ends lost 5 bases and 5 bases, in that order; junction bases with no gene match: 15. This CDR3 region has 17 residues. Germline values: CDR1 MDHEN, CDR2 SYDVKM. CDR3 bases: TGTGCCAGCAGTCCATCTACCGGGACAGAATTTGATCAGCCCCAGCATTTT. This translates into CASSPSTGTEFDQPQHF.

The V and J genes are TRBV6-2 or TRBV6-3 and TRBJ2-5; D uncertain. The CDR3 is 12 residues long. In germline, CDR1 is MNHEY, CDR2 SVGEGT. With 4 bases removed from V and 11 bases from J, the gap between germline ends came to 14 bases. The CDR3 DNA sequence: TGTGCCAGCAGTTTTACCTCCAATGAGCAGTACTTC. Encoded protein: CASSFTSNEQYF.

V usage is TRBV2 and J usage is TRBJ1-1; D is uncertain. This CDR3 is 15 amino acids long. The V and J ends lost 7 bases and 4 bases respectively, with 19 bases between them. Looked up from germline, CDR1 is SNHLY and CDR2 is FYNNEI. In DNA, the CDR3 is TGTGCCAGCACAAATAATACGGCGCGAGGCACTGAAGCTTTCTTT. This sequence encodes CASTNNTARGTEAFF.

V gene TRBV6-2 or TRBV6-3 combines with J gene TRBJ2-5; a weak D match, TRBD1 (6 bases). This CDR3 region has 13 residues. Trimming stripped 8 bases from V and 2 bases from J, with 12 bases between. The germline V gene has CDR1 MNHEY and CDR2 SVGEGT. CDR3 sequence (DNA): TGTGCCAGCGTCCGGACAGCTCAAGAGACCCAGTACTTC. Amino acid sequence: CASVRTAQETQYF.

This clonotype was seen a few times. V and J are TRBV20-1 and TRBJ1-6; the D is unclear. Per germline, CDR1 DFQATT and CDR2 SNEGSKA (reference sequence). This CDR3 spans 15 amino acids. V was trimmed by 0 bases and J by 0 bases, leaving 6 bases between them. The CDR3 DNA follows: TGCAGTGCTAGAGAGGGCAGCTCCTATAATTCACCCCTCCACTTT. As protein: CSAREGSSYNSPLHF.

This clonotype appeared once. V gene TRBV20-1 combines with J gene TRBJ2-1; D unresolved. V dropped 2 bases and J dropped 6 bases, with 8 bases sitting between them. Germline V gene sequence: CDR1 DFQATT, CDR2 SNEGSKA (reference sequence). The CDR3 extends over 12 amino acids. The CDR3 nucleotides are TGCAGTGCTAGATTCGTTACCAATGAGCAGTTCTTC. Amino acids: CSARFVTNEQFF.

The chain uses TRBV9 and TRBJ2-4; possible D gene TRBD1, 6 bases. The J call may be incorrect, as the DNA end agrees better with TRBJ2-7. Germline CDR1 reads SGDLS; CDR2 reads YYNGEE. The CDR3 spans 14 residues. The CDR3 reads CASSVGPGASEQYF. In nucleotides, the CDR3 is TGTGCCAGCAGCGTAGGTCCAGGGGCCTCCGAGCAGTACTTC.

This chain connects TRBV12-3 or TRBV12-4 to TRBJ1-4, with TRBD1 as a possible D gene (6 bases). V was cut by 3 bases and J by 11 bases, with 13 bases left in between. The CDR3 is 13 residues long. CDR3 region: CASSLPGASKLFF. The CDR3 DNA reads TGTGCCAGCAGTTTGCCAGGGGCAAGTAAACTGTTTTTT.

The chain links TRBV27 to TRBJ2-3; D not resolved. This CDR3 has 11 residues. The germline gives CDR1 MNHEY, CDR2 SMNVEV (reference sequence). V lost 8 bases to trimming and J lost 5 bases, with 8 bases between them. In DNA form, the CDR3 reads TGTGCCAGCTGGGCCGGAGATACGCAGTATTTT. Translation gives CASWAGDTQYF.

The genes are TRBV20-1 and TRBJ1-6; D possibly corresponds to TRBD1 (5 bases). V was trimmed by 6 bases and J by 9 bases, leaving 18 bases between them. Germline CDR1 reads DFQATT; CDR2 reads SNEGSKA (reference sequence). The length of the CDR3 is 14 residues. The DNA for the CDR3 is TGCAGTGCAGGGGACGCCCGGGGCAGTTCACCCCTCCACTTT. This encodes CSAGDARGSSPLHF.

This clonotype was found a few times. The chain is built from TRBV6-1 and TRBJ2-6, with 7 positions matching TRBD1. The ends lost 6 bases at V and 2 bases at J; junction bases unmatched: 1. The CDR3 consists of 14 residues. Germline V gene sequence: CDR1 MNHNS, CDR2 SASEGT. CDR3 sequence reads: CASRTGTGANVLTF. CDR3 bases: TGTGCCAGCAGGACAGGGACTGGGGCCAACGTCCTGACTTTC.

There are a few counts of this clonotype. The V and J genes are TRBV9 and TRBJ1-1, with D perhaps matching TRBD1 (5 bases). The CDR3 sequence is 15 residues long. Trimming cost V 4 bases and J 6 bases, with 19 bases left between them. Germline V gene lookup returns CDR1 SGDLS and CDR2 YYNGEE. The CDR3 region is CASSPYRGGDAEAFF. For the CDR3, the DNA is TGTGCCAGCAGCCCGTATCGGGGAGGGGACGCTGAAGCTTTCTTT.

This clonotype was counted once. A single base separates this from a much larger clone, so it may be a read error. V gene TRBV4-1 combines with J gene TRBJ1-2; a weak D match, TRBD1 (6 bases). The CDR3 is 14 residues long. V was pared by 4 bases and J by 4 bases, with 13 bases between. Germline V lookup: CDR1 MGHRA, CDR2 YSYEKL. CDR3 loop: CASSPGHSSYGYTF. CDR3 nucleotides: TGCGCCAGCAGCCCGGGACACTCGAGCTATGGCTACACCTTC.

Worth noting for this clonotype: A much larger clone lies a single base off, so this may be a read error. The chain is built from TRBV24-1 and TRBJ2-4; no firm D call. The DNA end lines up better with TRBJ2-7; the J call may be wrong. The CDR3 spans 12 residues. In germline, CDR1 is KGHDR, CDR2 SFDVKD. Here the CDR3 DNA reads TGTGCCACCAGTGATTCGCGATCCGAGCAGTACTTC. This sequence encodes CATSDSRSEQYF.

This sequence joins TRBV4-1 and TRBJ2-2; 11 nucleotides line up with TRBD2. The CDR3 loop spans 17 amino acids. Germline values: CDR1 MGHRA, CDR2 YSYEKL. With V trimmed by 0 bases and J by 7 bases, 7 bases remained unmatched. CDR3 nucleotides: TGCGCCAGCAGCCAAGATATAGCGGGGGGGCATGACGGGGAGCTGTTTTTT. Amino acid sequence: CASSQDIAGGHDGELFF.

The sample holds a few counts of this clonotype. The chain is built from TRBV25-1 and TRBJ2-5; 11 bases line up with TRBD1. The germline V gene has CDR1 MGHDK and CDR2 SYGVNS. The CDR3 extends over 16 amino acids. V gave up 8 bases and J gave up 5 bases; unmatched junction bases: 13. CDR3 sequence reads: CASPRTGGCSTETQYF. Written as DNA, the CDR3 is TGTGCCAGCCCCCGGACAGGGGGCTGTTCGACGGAGACCCAGTACTTC.

V gene TRBV6-5 combines with J gene TRBJ1-4; D is unclear. V was cut by 5 bases and J by 2 bases, with 9 bases left in between. The germline CDR1 and CDR2 sequences are MNHEY and SVGAGI. This CDR3 has 14 residues. This CDR3 is CASSPFETNEKLFF. CDR3 coding DNA: TGTGCCAGCAGTCCCTTTGAGACTAATGAAAAACTGTTTTTT.

The chain employs TRBV4-2 and TRBJ2-5; 9 bases line up with TRBD2. V lost 0 bases and J lost 5; bases outside the gene matches: 7. This CDR3 region has 16 residues. From germline, CDR1 is LGHNA and CDR2 YNFKEQ. The CDR3 here is CASSQDPTSGSETQYF. CDR3 nucleotide sequence: TGTGCCAGCAGCCAAGACCCGACTAGCGGCTCGGAGACCCAGTACTTC.

The sample holds many counts of this clonotype. The V gene is TRBV20-1, the J gene TRBJ2-5, with D unresolved. The CDR3 is 11 residues long. V lost 4 bases and J lost 5, with 8 bases in between. Germline-derived CDR1 and CDR2 are DFQATT and SNEGSKA (reference sequence). CDR3 loop: CSAKLRETQYF. The DNA for the CDR3 is TGCAGTGCTAAGCTACGGGAGACCCAGTACTTC.

This clonotype was picked up many times. This chain connects TRBV12-3 or TRBV12-4 to TRBJ1-2, with 10 bases aligning to TRBD1. Losses at the gene ends were 3 bases for V and 5 bases for J; bases not matched to a gene: 3. The CDR3 loop spans 14 amino acids. Here the CDR3 reads CASSFGGQGYGYTF. The CDR3 nucleotides read TGTGCCAGCAGTTTTGGGGGACAGGGGTATGGCTACACCTTC.

This clonotype was recorded at least ten times. The chain uses TRBV5-1 and TRBJ2-3, with TRBD1 as a possible D gene (5 bases). The CDR3 spans 15 residues. V lost 1 base, J lost 4 bases, and 13 bases lay in between. Germline values: CDR1 SGHRS, CDR2 YFSETQ. The CDR3 DNA follows: TGCGCCAGCAGCTTGAGGGCAGGGTCCCCAGATACGCAGTATTTT. It encodes CASSLRAGSPDTQYF.

This clonotype occurred a few times. V usage is TRBV3-1 and J usage is TRBJ2-5, with 7 bases matching TRBD2. Germline CDR1 and CDR2: LGHDT and YNNKEL (reference sequence). CDR3 length equals 14 residues. V shed 2 bases, J shed 5 bases, and the junction held 5 bases outside the gene matches. The DNA of the CDR3 is TGTGCCAGCAGCCAACGCGGGGGTTCGGAGACCCAGTACTTC. Its protein product is CASSQRGGSETQYF.

The chain recombines TRBV7-9 with TRBJ1-2; 9 nucleotides align to TRBD1. V trimming: 5 bases; J trimming: 7 bases; junction bases outside the gene matches: 8. Germline V gene lookup returns CDR1 SEHNR and CDR2 FQNEAQ (reference sequence). This CDR3 region has 14 residues. CDR3 in DNA: TGTGCCAGCAGCCTCGGGACAGGGCTTACTGGCTACACCTTC. It yields the protein CASSLGTGLTGYTF.

There are a few counts of this clonotype. The rearrangement links TRBV4-2 to TRBJ2-3; 9 bases are a match to TRBD2. Germline V gene data show CDR1 as LGHNA and CDR2 as YNFKEQ. The CDR3 totals 17 residues. V was pared by 0 bases and J by 3 bases, with 7 bases of the junction left unmatched. The CDR3 DNA reads TGTGCCAGCAGCCAAGACCGGACTAGCGCCCCGACAGATACGCAGTATTTT. It yields the protein CASSQDRTSAPTDTQYF.